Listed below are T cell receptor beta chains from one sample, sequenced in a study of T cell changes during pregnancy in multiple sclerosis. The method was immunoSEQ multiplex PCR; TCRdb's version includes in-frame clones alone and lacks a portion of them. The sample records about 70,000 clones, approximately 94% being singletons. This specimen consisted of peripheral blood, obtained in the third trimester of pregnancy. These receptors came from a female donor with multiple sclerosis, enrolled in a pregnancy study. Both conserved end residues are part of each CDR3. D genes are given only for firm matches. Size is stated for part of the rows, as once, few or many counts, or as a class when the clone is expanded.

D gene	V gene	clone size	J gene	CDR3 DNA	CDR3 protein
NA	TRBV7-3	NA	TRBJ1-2	TGTGCCAGCAGCTCCACCTCAACCTCGGACTATGGCTACACCTTC	CASSSTSTSDYGYTF
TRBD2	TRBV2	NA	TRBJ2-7	TGTGCCAGCAGCCATGACAGCGGGGGCCTCTCCTACGAGCAGTACTTC	CASSHDSGGLSYEQYF
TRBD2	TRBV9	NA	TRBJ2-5	TGTGCCAGCAGCGTAGGGACTAGCGGGGGCTATAAAGAGACCCAGTACTTC	CASSVGTSGGYKETQYF
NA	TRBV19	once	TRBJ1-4	TGTGCCAGTACCGGTGTCCAGGGTAATGAAAAACTGTTTTTT	CASTGVQGNEKLFF
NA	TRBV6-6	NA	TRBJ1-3	TGTGCCAGCAGTCCGCGGACGTCTTTAGCGGACACCATATATTTT	CASSPRTSLADTIYF
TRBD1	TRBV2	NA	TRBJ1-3	TGTGCCAGCAGCTACAGGGGACCAATCTCTGGAAACACCATATATTTT	CASSYRGPISGNTIYF
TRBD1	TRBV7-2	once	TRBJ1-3	TGTGCCAGCAGCTTAATGGGACAGGGGTCGAGAAACACCATATATTTT	CASSLMGQGSRNTIYF
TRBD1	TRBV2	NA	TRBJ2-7	TGTGCCAGCAGTATACAGGGGACGGGCTCCTACGAGCAGTACTTC	CASSIQGTGSYEQYF
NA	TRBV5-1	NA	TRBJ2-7	TGCGCCAGCAGCGTCGGCAGGCACTCCTACGAGCAGTACTTC	CASSVGRHSYEQYF
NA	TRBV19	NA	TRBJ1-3	TGTGCCAGTAGAACCGCCACAGGGTCTGGAAACACCATATATTTT	CASRTATGSGNTIYF
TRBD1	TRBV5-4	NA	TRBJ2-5	TGTGCCAGCAGCTTGTCGGGACAGCAAGAGACCCAGTACTTC	CASSLSGQQETQYF
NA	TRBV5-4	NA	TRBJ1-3	TGTGCCAGCAGCGTGCAGGGATCTGGAAACACCATATATTTT	CASSVQGSGNTIYF
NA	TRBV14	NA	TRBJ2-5	TGTGCCAGCAGCCAAGACCTAGTAAGAGAGACCCAGTACTTC	CASSQDLVRETQYF
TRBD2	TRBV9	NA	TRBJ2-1	TGTGCCAGCAGTCCCGGGGGGGGCCTTTACAATGAGCAGTTCTTC	CASSPGGGLYNEQFF
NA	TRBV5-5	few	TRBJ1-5	TGTGCCAGCAGCTTCGACTACCTCAATCAGCCCCAGCATTTT	CASSFDYLNQPQHF
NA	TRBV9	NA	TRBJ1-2	TGTGCCAGCAGCGACCATATCGGGGGGGCGAATTCCAACTATGGCTACACCTTC	CASSDHIGGANSNYGYTF
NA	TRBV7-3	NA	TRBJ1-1	TGTGCCAGCAGCCGGGGGGGGGCGCTCGCAGGCACTGAAGCTTTCTTT	CASSRGGALAGTEAFF
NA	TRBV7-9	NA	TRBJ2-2	TGTGCCAGCAGCGATTGGGCCTACTTGGACACCGGGGAGCTGTTTTTT	CASSDWAYLDTGELFF
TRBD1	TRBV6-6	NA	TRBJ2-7	TGTGCCAGCAGTTACCCGGGACAGGGGACCAACGAGCAGTACTTC	CASSYPGQGTNEQYF